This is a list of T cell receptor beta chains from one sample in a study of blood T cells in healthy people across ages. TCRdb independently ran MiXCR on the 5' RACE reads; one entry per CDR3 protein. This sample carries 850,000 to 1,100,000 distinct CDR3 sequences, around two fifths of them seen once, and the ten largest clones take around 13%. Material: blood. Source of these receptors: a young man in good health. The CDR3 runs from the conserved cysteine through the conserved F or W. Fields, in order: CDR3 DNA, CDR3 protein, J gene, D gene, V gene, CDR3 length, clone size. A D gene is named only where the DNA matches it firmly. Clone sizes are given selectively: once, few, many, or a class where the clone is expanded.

CDR3 DNA: TGTGCCAGCAGCTCAGTAGGGGGGGGTAGCAATCAGCCCCAGCATTTT
CDR3 protein: CASSSVGGGSNQPQHF
J gene: TRBJ1-5
D gene: .
V gene: TRBV7-2
CDR3 length: 16
clone size: once

CDR3 DNA: TGCGCCAGCAGCCCCGGACAGGGGCCGGATTCACCCCTCCACTTT
CDR3 protein: CASSPGQGPDSPLHF
J gene: TRBJ1-6
D gene: TRBD1
V gene: TRBV5-1
CDR3 length: 15
clone size: few

CDR3 DNA: TGTGCCAGCAGAACTGTTACGGCCGGGTCAATGAAGTACTTC
CDR3 protein: CASRTVTAGSMKYF
J gene: TRBJ2-5
D gene: .
V gene: TRBV12-3/TRBV12-4
CDR3 length: 14
clone size: .

CDR3 DNA: TGCGCCAGCAGCCAAGGCCCATCCTACAATGAGCAGTTCTTC
CDR3 protein: CASSQGPSYNEQFF
J gene: TRBJ2-1
D gene: .
V gene: TRBV4-3
CDR3 length: 14
clone size: few

CDR3 DNA: TGTGCCAGCAGCTTAACCATCCGGGACGAGCAGTACTTC
CDR3 protein: CASSLTIRDEQYF
J gene: TRBJ2-7
D gene: .
V gene: TRBV7-9
CDR3 length: 13
clone size: .

CDR3 DNA: TGTGCCAGCAGCTTGTTTGCAGGGAATGAGCAGTTCTTC
CDR3 protein: CASSLFAGNEQFF
J gene: TRBJ2-1
D gene: .
V gene: TRBV5-5
CDR3 length: 13
clone size: .

CDR3 DNA: TGTGCCAGCAGTTTTGCGGGGCACACAGATACGCAGTATTTT
CDR3 protein: CASSFAGHTDTQYF
J gene: TRBJ2-3
D gene: .
V gene: TRBV12-3/TRBV12-4
CDR3 length: 14
clone size: .

CDR3 DNA: TGCAGTGTCCGGACTTTAGGGTCTAATCAGCCCCAGCATTTT
CDR3 protein: CSVRTLGSNQPQHF
J gene: TRBJ1-5
D gene: .
V gene: TRBV20-1
CDR3 length: 14
clone size: .

CDR3 DNA: TGTGCCAGCAGTCAACAGGGGGAAGGGGGTCAGCCCCAGCATTTT
CDR3 protein: CASSQQGEGGQPQHF
J gene: TRBJ1-5
D gene: TRBD1
V gene: TRBV7-2
CDR3 length: 15
clone size: .

CDR3 DNA: TGCAGTGCCAGGGACAGGGAAGGGTATGGCTACACCTTC
CDR3 protein: CSARDREGYGYTF
J gene: TRBJ1-2
D gene: TRBD1
V gene: TRBV20-1
CDR3 length: 13
clone size: few

CDR3 DNA: TGTGCCAGCAGCCAAGACAGGGGCGAAGCTTTCTTT
CDR3 protein: CASSQDRGEAFF
J gene: TRBJ1-1
D gene: TRBD1
V gene: TRBV7-9
CDR3 length: 12
clone size: .

CDR3 DNA: TGTGCCAGCAGTATAGCGGGGAATCGGAACACCGGGGAGCTGTTTTTT
CDR3 protein: CASSIAGNRNTGELFF
J gene: TRBJ2-2
D gene: TRBD2
V gene: TRBV6-2/TRBV6-3
CDR3 length: 16
clone size: .

CDR3 DNA: TGTGCCAGCAGCAACGGTTTAGTTCCGTTCTTC
CDR3 protein: CASSNGLVPFF
J gene: TRBJ2-1
D gene: .
V gene: TRBV12-3/TRBV12-4
CDR3 length: 11
clone size: .

CDR3 DNA: TGCAGCGTTGAAGATCGGGAAAGGGGGAATGGCTACACCTTC
CDR3 protein: CSVEDRERGNGYTF
J gene: TRBJ1-2
D gene: .
V gene: TRBV29-1
CDR3 length: 14
clone size: few

CDR3 DNA: TGTGCCAGCAACCGCCAGAGAAGCACAGATACGCAGTATTTT
CDR3 protein: CASNRQRSTDTQYF
J gene: TRBJ2-3
D gene: .
V gene: TRBV6-5
CDR3 length: 14
clone size: few

CDR3 DNA: TGTGCCAGCCGGACAGTAGGGAACACCGGGGAGCTGTTTTTT
CDR3 protein: CASRTVGNTGELFF
J gene: TRBJ2-2
D gene: .
V gene: TRBV25-1
CDR3 length: 14
clone size: .

CDR3 DNA: TGCGCCAGCAGCTTGGATACGGTTAGCTCCTACAATGAGCAGTTCTTC
CDR3 protein: CASSLDTVSSYNEQFF
J gene: TRBJ2-1
D gene: .
V gene: TRBV5-1
CDR3 length: 16
clone size: .

CDR3 DNA: TGTGCCAGCAGCGTAGCCCCTGGACTGGTCAGCGGGGGGGCCTTGGCCGGGGAGCTGTTTTTT
CDR3 protein: CASSVAPGLVSGGALAGELFF
J gene: TRBJ2-2
D gene: TRBD2
V gene: TRBV9
CDR3 length: 21
clone size: .

CDR3 DNA: TGCGCCAGCAGCCAAGAACGGAGCTCGTCGAATCAGCCCCAGCATTTT
CDR3 protein: CASSQERSSSNQPQHF
J gene: TRBJ1-5
D gene: .
V gene: TRBV4-3
CDR3 length: 16
clone size: .

CDR3 DNA: TGTGCCAGCAGTTTCGCGGGGAGGACCTGGGAGCTGTTTTTT
CDR3 protein: CASSFAGRTWELFF
J gene: TRBJ2-2
D gene: .
V gene: TRBV12-3/TRBV12-4
CDR3 length: 14
clone size: .

CDR3 DNA: TGTGCCAGCAGTTTTGGAGGAGCAGATGCGCAGTATTTT
CDR3 protein: CASSFGGADAQYF
J gene: TRBJ2-3
D gene: .
V gene: TRBV12-3/TRBV12-4
CDR3 length: 13
clone size: .

CDR3 DNA: TGCAGCGTTGAGCAGGGGGGGGTCCATGAGCAGTTCTTC
CDR3 protein: CSVEQGGVHEQFF
J gene: TRBJ2-1
D gene: .
V gene: TRBV29-1
CDR3 length: 13
clone size: .

CDR3 DNA: TGTGCCAGCAGCCGAGGGTCAGGGTTCGACGAGCAGTACTTC
CDR3 protein: CASSRGSGFDEQYF
J gene: TRBJ2-7
D gene: .
V gene: TRBV7-9
CDR3 length: 14
clone size: .

CDR3 DNA: TGCAGTGGTGGACACCTAGCCAAAAACATTCAGTACTTC
CDR3 protein: CSGGHLAKNIQYF
J gene: TRBJ2-4
D gene: .
V gene: TRBV20-1
CDR3 length: 13
clone size: .

CDR3 DNA: TGTGCCAGCAGCCTACCACAGGGCCTCTATGGCTACACCTTC
CDR3 protein: CASSLPQGLYGYTF
J gene: TRBJ1-2
D gene: .
V gene: TRBV7-9
CDR3 length: 14
clone size: once

CDR3 DNA: TGCGCCAGCAGCCAAAGGGGACAGGCTAACTATGGCTACACCTTC
CDR3 protein: CASSQRGQANYGYTF
J gene: TRBJ1-2
D gene: TRBD1
V gene: TRBV4-3
CDR3 length: 15
clone size: few

CDR3 DNA: TGTGCCAGCAGCGCGACCGGACTAGCGGGGACCTCCTACAATGAGCAGTACTTC
CDR3 protein: CASSATGLAGTSYNEQYF
J gene: TRBJ2-7
D gene: TRBD2
V gene: TRBV9
CDR3 length: 18
clone size: .

CDR3 DNA: TGTGCCAGCAGTTACTCCTGGACACTATTGGGGGAGACCCAGTACTTC
CDR3 protein: CASSYSWTLLGETQYF
J gene: TRBJ2-5
D gene: .
V gene: TRBV6-5
CDR3 length: 16
clone size: .

CDR3 DNA: TGTGCCAGCAGTTTACAGGAGGTGGGGGGAGATATGCAATATTTT
CDR3 protein: CASSLQEVGGDMQYF
J gene: TRBJ2-3
D gene: .
V gene: TRBV12-3/TRBV12-4
CDR3 length: 15
clone size: .

CDR3 DNA: TGCGCCAGCCGAACGGGACCGACCTACGAGCAGTACTTC
CDR3 protein: CASRTGPTYEQYF
J gene: TRBJ2-7
D gene: .
V gene: TRBV5-1
CDR3 length: 13
clone size: few

CDR3 DNA: TGTGCCAGCAGCTCCCGAACAGGGTCCAGTAATTCACCCCTCCACTTT
CDR3 protein: CASSSRTGSSNSPLHF
J gene: TRBJ1-6
D gene: .
V gene: TRBV5-6
CDR3 length: 16
clone size: few

CDR3 DNA: TGTGCCAGCAGCGTAGCTACAGACGGTTGGGTGGCCAAAAACATTCAGTACTTC
CDR3 protein: CASSVATDGWVAKNIQYF
J gene: TRBJ2-4
D gene: .
V gene: TRBV9
CDR3 length: 18
clone size: .

CDR3 DNA: TGTGCCAGCAGCGGGACAGGGAGATATAGCAATCAGCCCCAGCATTTT
CDR3 protein: CASSGTGRYSNQPQHF
J gene: TRBJ1-5
D gene: TRBD1
V gene: TRBV28
CDR3 length: 16
clone size: .

CDR3 DNA: TGTGCCAGCAGTTTCGGAGGGCATCCCTACGAGCAGTACTTC
CDR3 protein: CASSFGGHPYEQYF
J gene: TRBJ2-7
D gene: .
V gene: TRBV12-3/TRBV12-4
CDR3 length: 14
clone size: .

CDR3 DNA: TGTGCCAGCGGCTTGGCAAGTACAGGGAACTATGGCTACACCTTC
CDR3 protein: CASGLASTGNYGYTF
J gene: TRBJ1-2
D gene: .
V gene: TRBV7-2
CDR3 length: 15
clone size: .

CDR3 DNA: TGTGCCAGCAGCCAAGGACAGATTAATTCACCCCTCCACTTT
CDR3 protein: CASSQGQINSPLHF
J gene: TRBJ1-6
D gene: .
V gene: TRBV3-1
CDR3 length: 14
clone size: .

CDR3 DNA: TGTGCCAGCAGCCCGGGGACACTTAGCAATCAGCCCCAGCATTTT
CDR3 protein: CASSPGTLSNQPQHF
J gene: TRBJ1-5
D gene: .
V gene: TRBV6-5
CDR3 length: 15
clone size: few

CDR3 DNA: TGCGCCAGCAGCCAAGATATGGACAGGGGCAACATTCAGTACTTC
CDR3 protein: CASSQDMDRGNIQYF
J gene: TRBJ2-4
D gene: TRBD1
V gene: TRBV4-3
CDR3 length: 15
clone size: .

CDR3 DNA: TGTGCCAGCAGTCCTTCCGCGGGAGCGAACACTGAAGCTTTCTTT
CDR3 protein: CASSPSAGANTEAFF
J gene: TRBJ1-1
D gene: .
V gene: TRBV27
CDR3 length: 15
clone size: .

CDR3 DNA: TGTGCCAGCAGCCAAGGGGCCGACAGGGTCTATGGCTACACCTTC
CDR3 protein: CASSQGADRVYGYTF
J gene: TRBJ1-2
D gene: TRBD1
V gene: TRBV3-1
CDR3 length: 15
clone size: .

CDR3 DNA: TGTGCCAGCAGTTATGAAGGGGGGGCCGGGGTGTACGAGCAGTACTTC
CDR3 protein: CASSYEGGAGVYEQYF
J gene: TRBJ2-7
D gene: .
V gene: TRBV6-6
CDR3 length: 16
clone size: few

CDR3 DNA: TGTGCCAGCAGAAGACGGGGCCGGGGCAATGAGCAGTTCTTC
CDR3 protein: CASRRRGRGNEQFF
J gene: TRBJ2-1
D gene: .
V gene: TRBV6-5
CDR3 length: 14
clone size: .

CDR3 DNA: TGTGCCAGCAGTTTATACAGGAGCCACTATGGCTACACCTTC
CDR3 protein: CASSLYRSHYGYTF
J gene: TRBJ1-2
D gene: .
V gene: TRBV12-3/TRBV12-4
CDR3 length: 14
clone size: .

CDR3 DNA: TGTGCCAGCTCATCCGACAGGCGGGATGAAAAACTGTTTTTT
CDR3 protein: CASSSDRRDEKLFF
J gene: TRBJ1-4
D gene: .
V gene: TRBV18
CDR3 length: 14
clone size: few

CDR3 DNA: TGCAGTGCTTTGACAGGAGCCCCAAGTACGAAGGAAGGCTACACCTTC
CDR3 protein: CSALTGAPSTKEGYTF
J gene: TRBJ1-2
D gene: .
V gene: TRBV20-1
CDR3 length: 16
clone size: .

CDR3 DNA: TGTGCCATCAGTGAGTTGGATTCGGCTGGCTACACCTTC
CDR3 protein: CAISELDSAGYTF
J gene: TRBJ1-2
D gene: .
V gene: TRBV10-3
CDR3 length: 13
clone size: .

CDR3 DNA: TGTGCCAGCAGTGGTAGGGCTTGGGGGCAGTTCTTC
CDR3 protein: CASSGRAWGQFF
J gene: TRBJ2-1
D gene: .
V gene: TRBV2
CDR3 length: 12
clone size: few

CDR3 DNA: TGTGCCATCAGTGGGGACGACGTTGACTACACCTTC
CDR3 protein: CAISGDDVDYTF
J gene: TRBJ1-2
D gene: .
V gene: TRBV10-3
CDR3 length: 12
clone size: .

CDR3 DNA: TGTGCCATCAGTATAGGAGGGGGAGTTTACAATGAGCAGTTCTTC
CDR3 protein: CAISIGGGVYNEQFF
J gene: TRBJ2-1
D gene: .
V gene: TRBV10-3
CDR3 length: 15
clone size: few

CDR3 DNA: TGCAGTGCCCCAGAGGGGGCCTCAGATACGCAGTATTTT
CDR3 protein: CSAPEGASDTQYF
J gene: TRBJ2-3
D gene: TRBD1
V gene: TRBV20-1
CDR3 length: 13
clone size: .

CDR3 DNA: TGTGCCAGCAGCCCTTACCCTAGCGGGGCCCCCCCCCATGAGCAGTTCTTC
CDR3 protein: CASSPYPSGAPPHEQFF
J gene: TRBJ2-1
D gene: TRBD2
V gene: TRBV7-2
CDR3 length: 17
clone size: many